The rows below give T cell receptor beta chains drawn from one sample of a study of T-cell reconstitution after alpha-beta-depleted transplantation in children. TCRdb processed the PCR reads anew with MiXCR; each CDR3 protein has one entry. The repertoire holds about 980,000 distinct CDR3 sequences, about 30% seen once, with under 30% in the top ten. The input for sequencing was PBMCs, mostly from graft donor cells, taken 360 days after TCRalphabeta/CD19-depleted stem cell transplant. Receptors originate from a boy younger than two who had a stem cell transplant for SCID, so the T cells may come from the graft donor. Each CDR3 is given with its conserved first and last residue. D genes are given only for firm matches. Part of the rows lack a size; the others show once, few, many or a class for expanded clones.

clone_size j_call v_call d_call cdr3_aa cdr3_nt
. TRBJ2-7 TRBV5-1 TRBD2 CASSLDGDYPYEQYF TGCGCCAGCAGCTTGGATGGGGACTACCCGTACGAGCAGTACTTC
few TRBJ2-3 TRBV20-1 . CSANGGGLFSTDTQYF TGCAGTGCTAATGGCGGGGGCCTCTTTAGCACAGATACGCAGTATTTT
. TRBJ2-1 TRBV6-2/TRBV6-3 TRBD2 CASRALLADSYNEQFF TGTGCCAGCAGGGCCCTTCTAGCGGACTCCTACAATGAGCAGTTCTTC
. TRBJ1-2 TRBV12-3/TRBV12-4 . CASSLGPSSNYGYTF TGTGCCAGCAGTTTAGGGCCCAGTTCAAACTATGGCTACACCTTC
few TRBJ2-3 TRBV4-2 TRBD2 CASSQETHFRRGGTDTQYF TGTGCCAGCAGCCAAGAAACCCACTTTCGGCGGGGGGGCACAGATACGCAGTATTTT
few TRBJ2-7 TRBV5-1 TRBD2 CASSPVAGVLVEQYF TGCGCCAGCAGCCCTGTAGCGGGAGTCCTCGTCGAGCAGTACTTC
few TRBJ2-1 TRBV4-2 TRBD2 CASSQDRTSGGKNEQFF TGTGCCAGCAGCCAAGATAGGACTAGCGGGGGGAAGAATGAGCAGTTCTTC
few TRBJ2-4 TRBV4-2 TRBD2 CASSQDASGGAKNIQYF TGTGCCAGCAGCCAAGATGCTAGCGGGGGGGCCAAAAACATTCAGTACTTC
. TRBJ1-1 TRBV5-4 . CASSGAGVGTEAFF TGTGCCAGCAGCGGTGCGGGGGTCGGAACTGAAGCTTTCTTT
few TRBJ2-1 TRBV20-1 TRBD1 CSATRTGNTEQFF TGCAGTGCAACCCGGACAGGCAACACTGAGCAGTTCTTC
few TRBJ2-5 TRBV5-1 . CASSLQGIGETQYF TGCGCCAGCAGCTTACAGGGTATCGGGGAGACCCAGTACTTC
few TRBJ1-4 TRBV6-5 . CASSSSYRDGEKLFF TGTGCCAGCAGTTCCTCCTACAGGGATGGTGAAAAACTGTTTTTT
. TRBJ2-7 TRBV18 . CASSPRGREAYEQYF TGTGCCAGCTCACCACGAGGAAGGGAAGCCTACGAGCAGTACTTC
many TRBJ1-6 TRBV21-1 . CASSDRTHRQLNSPLHF TGTGCCAGCAGCGACCGTACGCATCGGCAGCTAAATTCACCCCTCCACTTT
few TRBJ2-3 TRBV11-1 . CASSLQRRGAGGTDTQYF TGTGCCAGCAGCTTACAGCGCCGGGGGGCGGGAGGCACAGATACGCAGTATTTT
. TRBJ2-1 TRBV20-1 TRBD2 CSARSGGPDDNEQFF TGCAGTGCAAGGAGCGGGGGGCCCGACGACAATGAGCAGTTCTTC
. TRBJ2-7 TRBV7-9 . CASSSSISYEQYF TGTGCCAGCAGCTCAAGTATATCCTACGAGCAGTACTTC
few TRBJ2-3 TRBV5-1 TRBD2 CASSKQGGGTDTQYF TGCGCCAGCAGCAAGCAGGGAGGGGGCACAGATACGCAGTATTTT
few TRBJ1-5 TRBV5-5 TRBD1 CASSRTGMGNQPQHF TGTGCCAGCAGCCGGACAGGGATGGGCAATCAGCCCCAGCATTTT
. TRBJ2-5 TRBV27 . CASSPSVGTRQETQYF TGTGCCAGCAGTCCTTCGGTCGGGACTCGACAAGAGACCCAGTACTTC